The rows below give T cell receptor beta chains drawn from one sample of a study of shared clonotypes between healthy human individuals. Sequenced by immunoSEQ multiplex PCR; TCRdb stores in-frame clones only, minus some. Of about 1.1 million clones in the sample, around three quarters were seen once. Sequenced material: memory CD4+ T cells from PBMCs. Receptors were obtained from a man between 18 and 29 years old in good health. Some clones in this sample may be carry-over from other donors' samples. The CDR3 runs from the conserved cysteine through the conserved F or W. The D gene is left open where the match is weak. Size tells how often a clone was seen (once, few, many) or the class of an expanded clone, and some rows leave it out.

>TRBD1|TRBJ2-7|TRBV7-2|NA
TGTGCCAGCAGCTCTACAGGGGGTACCTACGAGCAGTACTTC
CASSSTGGTYEQYF
>NA|TRBJ1-2|TRBV16|NA
TGTGCCAGCAGCCAATATCAGGGGCCCACCTATGGCTACACCTTC
CASSQYQGPTYGYTF
>NA|TRBJ2-7|TRBV4-3|NA
TGCGCCAGCAGCCAAGATCTGAGCCACGGATCCTACGAGCAGTACTTC
CASSQDLSHGSYEQYF
>TRBD2|TRBJ2-5|TRBV7-6|NA
TGTGCCAGCAGCTTAGCCGGGGGGGGCCGGGAGACCCAGTACTTC
CASSLAGGGRETQYF
>NA|TRBJ1-1|TRBV25-1|many
TGTGCCAGCAGCGCGTCTAAAGGAGGATCCACTGAAGCTTTCTTT
CASSASKGGSTEAFF
>NA|TRBJ1-1|TRBV28|NA
TGTGCCAGCAGTAATGGGTTGATCACTGAAGCTTTCTTT
CASSNGLITEAFF
>TRBD2|TRBJ2-5|TRBV5-4|NA
TGTGCCAGCAGCTGGAGGGGACTAGCGGAACAAGAGACCCAGTACTTC
CASSWRGLAEQETQYF
>TRBD2|TRBJ2-1|TRBV29-1|once
TGCAGTGGGACTAGCGGGCTCTACAATGAGCAGTTCTTC
CSGTSGLYNEQFF
>NA|TRBJ2-7|TRBV7-2|once
TGTGCCAGCAGCTTAGGTCCGGGAGCCTACGAGCAGTACTTC
CASSLGPGAYEQYF
>TRBD2|TRBJ2-1|TRBV5-6|NA
TGTGCCAGCAGCTTCTCGGGAGGCAGCAATGAGCAGTTCTTC
CASSFSGGSNEQFF
>TRBD2|TRBJ2-2|TRBV11-3|NA
TGTGCCAGCACTCGGGAGGCGAACGCCGGGGAGCTGTTTTTT
CASTREANAGELFF
>NA|TRBJ1-1|TRBV5-6|NA
TGTGCCAGCAGCTGGGGGAGTGGGAACAGGGACCGAACTGAGGCTTTCTTT
CASSWGSGNRDRTEAFF
>NA|TRBJ1-3|TRBV5-5|NA
TGTGCCAGCAGCGCAACAGGGTTAGGTGGAAACACCATATATTTT
CASSATGLGGNTIYF